This entry describes one TCR beta chain. The sample is drawn from a study of PD-L1 blockade in urothelial cancer. Sequencing was performed with immunoSEQ multiplex PCR; in TCRdb, only in-frame clones are kept and a portion is missing. This sample has roughly 91,000 clones, with about 83% found just once. As for time point: pretreatment peripheral blood. Germline loops: CDR1 SQVTM, CDR2 ANQGSEA. V lost 4 bases and J lost 5, with 17 bases in between. CDR3 length equals 14 residues. The clonotype comes from a man in his sixties with urothelial cancer. The chain joins TRBV29-1 to TRBJ1-1, with a weak D call TRBD1 (5 bases). The sample here was PBMCs, taken around atezolizumab (anti-PD-L1) treatment. CDR3 coding DNA: TGCAGCGTTGTTTTACTCAGGGTAGAGACTGAAGCTTTCTTT. It specifies CSVVLLRVETEAFF.